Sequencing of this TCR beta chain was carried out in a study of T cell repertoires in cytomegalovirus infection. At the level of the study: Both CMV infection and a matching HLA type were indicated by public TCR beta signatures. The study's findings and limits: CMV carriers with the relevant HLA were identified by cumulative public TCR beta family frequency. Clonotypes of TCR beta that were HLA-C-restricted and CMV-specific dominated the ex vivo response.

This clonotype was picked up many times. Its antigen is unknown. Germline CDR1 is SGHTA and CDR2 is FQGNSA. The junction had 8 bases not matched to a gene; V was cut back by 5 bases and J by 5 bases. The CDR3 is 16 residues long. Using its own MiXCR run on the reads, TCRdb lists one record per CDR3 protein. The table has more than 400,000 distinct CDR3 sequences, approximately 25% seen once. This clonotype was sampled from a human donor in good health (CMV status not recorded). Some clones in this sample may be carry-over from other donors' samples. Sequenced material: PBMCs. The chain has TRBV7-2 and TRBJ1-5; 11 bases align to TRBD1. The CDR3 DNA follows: TGTGCCAGCAGCCCCTGGACAGGGGGCGGGGATCAGCCCCAGCATTTT. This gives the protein CASSPWTGGGDQPQHF.